Listed below are T cell receptor beta chains from one sample, sequenced in a study of shared clonotypes between healthy human individuals. The table came from immunoSEQ multiplex PCR; TCRdb's copy has only in-frame clones and leaves some out. The repertoire holds 600,000 to 750,000 clones, with roughly 78% as singletons. The sequenced material came from memory CD4+ T cells sorted from blood. All receptors come from a woman younger than 45 in good health. The CDR3 runs from the conserved cysteine through the conserved F or W.

TRBJ2-3,TRBV2,CAKPCPQGGGHTDTQYF
TRBJ2-7,TRBV2,CASRGDASSYEQYF
TRBJ2-2,TRBV4-2,CASRPYRTGQENTGELFF
TRBJ1-2,TRBV28,CASSTTGGEYGYTF
TRBJ2-5,TRBV6-6,CASIKGGGGETQYF
TRBJ2-7,TRBV4-2,CASSQEGRTYEQYF
TRBJ2-1,TRBV28,CASSRPQFSYNEQFF
TRBJ2-1,TRBV9,CASSPQTSSYNEQFF
TRBJ2-7,TRBV28,CASSLASYEQYF
TRBJ2-2,TRBV27,CASSFRLAGGFTGELFF
TRBJ2-7,TRBV27,CASSLRDRYEQYF
TRBJ2-2,TRBV6-1,CASSEIRLAGVVTGELFF
TRBJ2-3,TRBV7-9,CASSRGGTSGRTSTDTQYF
TRBJ1-2,TRBV19,CASTRQGTNYGYTF
TRBJ1-5,TRBV11-2,CASSLGTGGGQPQHF
TRBJ1-4,TRBV7-6,CASSSVGQPPKEKLFF
TRBJ1-2,TRBV28,CASKTGANEGDYGYTF
TRBJ1-5,TRBV19,CASSPSNQPQHF
TRBJ1-2,TRBV4-1,CASSRDRANYGYTF
TRBJ2-1,TRBV10-3,CAIKGTSGGNNEQFF
TRBJ2-7,TRBV11-2,CASSPGQGRYEQYF
TRBJ1-2,TRBV18,CASSPQGTGKDYGYTF
TRBJ2-6,TRBV5-1,CASSLVIGTGGSGANVLTF
TRBJ1-4,TRBV18,CASSEGIENEKLFF
TRBJ2-7,TRBV25-1,CASSESYVSSYEQYF
TRBJ1-5,TRBV4-1,CASSQDPGGAGQPQHF